This TCR beta chain was captured in a study of control samples from healthy donors and cancer patients. CDR3 length: 15 residues. With 2 bases removed from V and 1 base from J, the gap between germline ends came to 11 bases. Germline CDR1 SGHVS, CDR2 FNYEAQ. Method: immunoSEQ multiplex PCR; TCRdb's copy keeps in-frame clones and lacks some. The repertoire includes 350,000 to 450,000 clones, 80% to 95% of them detected once, and 6% to 7% sits in the top ten. The receptor was isolated from a man aged 35 to 55 with head and neck cancer. The sequenced sample consisted of PBMCs. The chain recombines TRBV7-6 with TRBJ1-1; D is unclear. CDR3 loop: CASSLWPEPNTEAFF. Written as DNA, the CDR3 is TGTGCCAGCAGCTTATGGCCAGAACCGAACACTGAAGCTTTCTTT.